What follows is one TCR beta chain and its context. The CDR3 loop spans 15 amino acids. V shed 6 bases and J shed 0 bases, with 13 bases lying between them. Germline CDR1 is MNHEY and CDR2 is SVGAGI. The method was immunoSEQ multiplex PCR; TCRdb's version includes in-frame clones alone and lacks a portion of them. The sample consists of 200,000 to 250,000 clones, 65% to 90% of them appearing once. The data stem from a study of blood T cell repertoires in COVID-19. Study information: Collection of acute and convalescent COVID-19 samples took place in the United States, Italy and Spain.

Source material: peripheral blood. This receptor was taken from a woman aged 45-65 years with acute or convalescent COVID-19. The J gene is TRBJ2-3, the V gene TRBV6-5; maybe TRBD2 (6 bases). Here the CDR3 reads CASRRVAESTDTQYF. In DNA, the CDR3 is TGTGCCAGCAGAAGGGTAGCGGAGAGCACAGATACGCAGTATTTT.